The sequence of this T cell receptor beta chain was determined in a study of post-analysis software for immune sequencing data. Study in general: Some patients lacked subtype; others had relapsing-remitting, secondary progressive or progressive-relapsing disease.

Study results and caveats: When compared against controls, multiple sclerosis patients showed significantly lower normalized Chao1 diversity. Samples from a shared batch, those prepared together, strongly co-clustered by F measure.

A note on this clonotype: Antigen: not known.

Incorporated into the TCR beta cDNA libraries were unique molecular identifiers, which served to reduce PCR and sequencing biases. The T cell input of about 0.9 to 11 million gave around 540,000 cDNA molecules. TCRdb reanalysed the PCR reads using MiXCR and keeps one entry per CDR3 protein. In the table there are about 800,000 distinct CDR3 sequences, just under 30% of which are singletons. This receptor was taken from a girl between 10 and 17 years old with multiple sclerosis. Sequencing was carried out using blood.

The CDR3 is CASSQPGGRNDYEQYF. In DNA, the CDR3 is TGCGCCAGCAGCCAACCGGGAGGGCGAAACGACTACGAGCAGTACTTC. This chain joins TRBV4-1 and TRBJ2-7; 8 bases line up with TRBD2. Germline lookup yields CDR1 MGHRA and CDR2 YSYEKL. The V and J ends lost 2 bases and 3 bases, in that order; junction bases with no gene match: 9. The CDR3 spans 16 residues.